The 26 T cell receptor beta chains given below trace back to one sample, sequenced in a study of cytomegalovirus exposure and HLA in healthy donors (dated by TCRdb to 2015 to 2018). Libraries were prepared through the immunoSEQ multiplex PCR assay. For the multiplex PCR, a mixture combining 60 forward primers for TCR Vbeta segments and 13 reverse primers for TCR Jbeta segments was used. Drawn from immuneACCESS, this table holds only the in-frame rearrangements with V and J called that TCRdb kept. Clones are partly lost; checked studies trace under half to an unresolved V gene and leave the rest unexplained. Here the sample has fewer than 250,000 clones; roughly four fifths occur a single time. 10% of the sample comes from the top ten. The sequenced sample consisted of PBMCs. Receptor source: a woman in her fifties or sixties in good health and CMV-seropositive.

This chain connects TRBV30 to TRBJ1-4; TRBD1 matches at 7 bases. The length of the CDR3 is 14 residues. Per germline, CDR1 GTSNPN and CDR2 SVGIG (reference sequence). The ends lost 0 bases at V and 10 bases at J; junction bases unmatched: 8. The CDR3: CAWSVQGGRGKLFF. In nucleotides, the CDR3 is TGTGCCTGGAGTGTTCAGGGGGGACGAGGAAAACTGTTTTTT.

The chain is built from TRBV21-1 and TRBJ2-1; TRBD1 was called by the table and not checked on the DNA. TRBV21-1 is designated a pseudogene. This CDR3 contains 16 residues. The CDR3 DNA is TGTGCCAGCAGCCCGCAGGGTGAATGGTCCTACAATGAGCAGTTCTTC. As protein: CASSPQGEWSYNEQFF.

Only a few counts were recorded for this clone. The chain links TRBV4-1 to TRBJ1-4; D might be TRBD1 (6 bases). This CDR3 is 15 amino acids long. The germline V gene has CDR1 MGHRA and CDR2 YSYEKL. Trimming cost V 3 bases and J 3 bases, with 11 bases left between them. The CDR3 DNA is TGCGCCAGCAGCCAGAACAGGGTATCTAATGAAAAACTGTTTTTT. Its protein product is CASSQNRVSNEKLFF.

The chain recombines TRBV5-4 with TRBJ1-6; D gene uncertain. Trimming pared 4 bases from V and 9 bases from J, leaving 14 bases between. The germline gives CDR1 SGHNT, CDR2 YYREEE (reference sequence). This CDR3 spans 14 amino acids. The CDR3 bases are TGTGCCAGCAGCCCACGCGGGATGGGTTCACCCCTCCACTTT. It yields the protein CASSPRGMGSPLHF.

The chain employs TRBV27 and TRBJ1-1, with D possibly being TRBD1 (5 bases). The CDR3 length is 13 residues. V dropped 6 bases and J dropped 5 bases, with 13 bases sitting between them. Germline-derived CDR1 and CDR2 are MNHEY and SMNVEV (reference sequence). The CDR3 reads CASRDIVGTEAFF. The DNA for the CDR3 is TGTGCCAGCAGGGACATTGTAGGTACTGAAGCTTTCTTT.

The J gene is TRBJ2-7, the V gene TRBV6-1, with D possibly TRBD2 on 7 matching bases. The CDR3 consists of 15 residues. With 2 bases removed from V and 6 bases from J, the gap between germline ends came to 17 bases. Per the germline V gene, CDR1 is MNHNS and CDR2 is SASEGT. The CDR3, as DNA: TGTGCCAGCAGTGAATGGGGGGGCCCGTCCGGCGAGCAGTACTTC. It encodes CASSEWGGPSGEQYF.

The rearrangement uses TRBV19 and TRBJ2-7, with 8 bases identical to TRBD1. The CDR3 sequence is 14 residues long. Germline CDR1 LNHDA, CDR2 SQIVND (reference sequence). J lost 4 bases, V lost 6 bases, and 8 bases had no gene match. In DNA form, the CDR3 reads TGTGCCAGTAGCCGACAGGGGCCAGGATACGAGCAGTACTTC. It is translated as CASSRQGPGYEQYF.

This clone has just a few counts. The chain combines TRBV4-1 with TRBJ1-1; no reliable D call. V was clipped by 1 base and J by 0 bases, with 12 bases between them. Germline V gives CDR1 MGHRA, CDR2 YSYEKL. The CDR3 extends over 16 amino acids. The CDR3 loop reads CASSQAGYNLNTEAFF. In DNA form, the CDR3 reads TGCGCCAGCAGCCAAGCTGGTTACAACCTGAACACTGAAGCTTTCTTT.

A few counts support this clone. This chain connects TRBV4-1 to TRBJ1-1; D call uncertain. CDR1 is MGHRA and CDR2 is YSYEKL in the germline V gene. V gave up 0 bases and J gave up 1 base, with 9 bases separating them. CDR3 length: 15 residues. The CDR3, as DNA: TGCGCCAGCAGCCAAGAGTCCGCACAGAACACTGAAGCTTTCTTT. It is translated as CASSQESAQNTEAFF.

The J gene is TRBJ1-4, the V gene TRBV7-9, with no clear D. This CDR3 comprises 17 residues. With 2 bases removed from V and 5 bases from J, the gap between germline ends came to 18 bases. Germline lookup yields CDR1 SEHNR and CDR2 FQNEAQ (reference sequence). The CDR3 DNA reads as TGTGCCAGCAGCTTAAAGTCGAACCAGCTAGAAAATGAAAAACTGTTTTTT. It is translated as CASSLKSNQLENEKLFF.

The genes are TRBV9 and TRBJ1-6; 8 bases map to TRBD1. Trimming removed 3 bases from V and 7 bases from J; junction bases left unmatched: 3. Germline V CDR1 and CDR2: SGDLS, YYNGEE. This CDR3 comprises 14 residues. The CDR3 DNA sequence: TGTGCCAGCAGCGCCCGGGACAGGAATTCACCCCTCCACTTT. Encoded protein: CASSARDRNSPLHF.

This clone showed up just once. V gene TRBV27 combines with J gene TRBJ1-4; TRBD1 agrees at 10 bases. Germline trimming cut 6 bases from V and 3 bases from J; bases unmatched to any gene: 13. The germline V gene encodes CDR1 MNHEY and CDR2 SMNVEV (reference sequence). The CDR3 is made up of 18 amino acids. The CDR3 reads CASRMTGGLSGSNEKLFF. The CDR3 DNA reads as TGTGCCAGCAGGATGACAGGGGGCCTTTCGGGGTCTAATGAAAAACTGTTTTTT.

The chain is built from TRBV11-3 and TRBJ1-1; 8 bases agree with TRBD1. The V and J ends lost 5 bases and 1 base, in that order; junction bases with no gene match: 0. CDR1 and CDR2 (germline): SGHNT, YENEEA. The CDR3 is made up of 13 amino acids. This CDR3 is CASSDRGNTEAFF. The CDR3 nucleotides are TGTGCCAGCAGCGACAGGGGGAACACTGAAGCTTTCTTT.

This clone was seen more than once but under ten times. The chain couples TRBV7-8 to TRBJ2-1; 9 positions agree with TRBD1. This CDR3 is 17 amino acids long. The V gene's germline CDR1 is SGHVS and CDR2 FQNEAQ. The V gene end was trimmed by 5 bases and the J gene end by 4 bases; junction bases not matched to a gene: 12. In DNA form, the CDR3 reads TGTGCCAGCAGCCTTCGAAGGGGACAGGGAGAATACAATGAGCAGTTCTTC. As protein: CASSLRRGQGEYNEQFF.

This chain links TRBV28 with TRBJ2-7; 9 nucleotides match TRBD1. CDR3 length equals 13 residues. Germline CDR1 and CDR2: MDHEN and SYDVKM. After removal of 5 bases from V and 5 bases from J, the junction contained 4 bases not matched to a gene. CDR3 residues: CASSPGTGNEQYF. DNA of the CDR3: TGTGCCAGCAGTCCGGGGACAGGGAACGAGCAGTACTTC.

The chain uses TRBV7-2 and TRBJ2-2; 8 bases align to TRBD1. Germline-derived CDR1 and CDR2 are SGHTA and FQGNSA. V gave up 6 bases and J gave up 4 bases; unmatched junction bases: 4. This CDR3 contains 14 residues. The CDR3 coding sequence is TGTGCCAGCAGTTGGGACAGGAGCACCGGGGAGCTGTTTTTT. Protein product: CASSWDRSTGELFF.

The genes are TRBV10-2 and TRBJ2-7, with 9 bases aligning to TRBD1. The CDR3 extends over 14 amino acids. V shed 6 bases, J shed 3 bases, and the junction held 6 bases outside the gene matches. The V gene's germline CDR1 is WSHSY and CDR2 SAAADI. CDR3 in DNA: TGCGCCAGCAGGCCGGGACAGGGCCTCTACGAGCAGTACTTC. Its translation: CASRPGQGLYEQYF.

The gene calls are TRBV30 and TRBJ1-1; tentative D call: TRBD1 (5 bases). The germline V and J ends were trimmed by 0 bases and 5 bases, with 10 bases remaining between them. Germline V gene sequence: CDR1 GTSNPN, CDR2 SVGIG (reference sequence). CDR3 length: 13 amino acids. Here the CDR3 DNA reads TGTGCCTGGAGTGTACTCCCAGGGACTGAAGCTTTCTTT. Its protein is CAWSVLPGTEAFF.

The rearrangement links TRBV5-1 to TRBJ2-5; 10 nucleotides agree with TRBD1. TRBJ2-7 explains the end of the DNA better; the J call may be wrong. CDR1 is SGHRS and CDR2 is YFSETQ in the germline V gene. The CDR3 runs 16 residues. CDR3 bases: TGCGCCAGCACCCGACAGGGGGCGCCGGTGGCGGACGAGCAGTACTTC. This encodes CASTRQGAPVADEQYF.

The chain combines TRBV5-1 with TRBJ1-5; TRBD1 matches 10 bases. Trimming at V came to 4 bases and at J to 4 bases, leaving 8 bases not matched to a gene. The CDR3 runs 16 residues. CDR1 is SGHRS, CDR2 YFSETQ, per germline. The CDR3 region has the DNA TGCGCCAGCAGCCCGGAACCGGGACAGGGGAATCAGCCCCAGCATTTT. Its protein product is CASSPEPGQGNQPQHF.

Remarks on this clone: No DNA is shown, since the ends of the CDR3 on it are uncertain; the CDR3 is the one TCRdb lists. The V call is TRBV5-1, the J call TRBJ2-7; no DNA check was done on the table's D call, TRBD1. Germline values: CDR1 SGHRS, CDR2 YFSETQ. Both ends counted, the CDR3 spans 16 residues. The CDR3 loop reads CASSFGPGTVRYEQYF.

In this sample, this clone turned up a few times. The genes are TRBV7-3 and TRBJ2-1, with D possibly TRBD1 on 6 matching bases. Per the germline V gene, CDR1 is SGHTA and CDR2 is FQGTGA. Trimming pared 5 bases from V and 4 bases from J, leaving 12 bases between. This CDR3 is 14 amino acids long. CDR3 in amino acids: CASSPQGSYNEQFF. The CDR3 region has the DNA TGTGCCAGCAGCCCTCAGGGGTCTTACAATGAGCAGTTCTTC. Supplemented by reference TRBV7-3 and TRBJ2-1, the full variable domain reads GAGVSQTPSNKVTEKGKYVELRCDPISGHTALYWYRQSLGQGPEFLIYFQGTGAADDSGLPNDRFFAVRPEGSVSTLKIQRTERGDSAVYLCASSPQGSYNEQFFGPGTRLTVL.

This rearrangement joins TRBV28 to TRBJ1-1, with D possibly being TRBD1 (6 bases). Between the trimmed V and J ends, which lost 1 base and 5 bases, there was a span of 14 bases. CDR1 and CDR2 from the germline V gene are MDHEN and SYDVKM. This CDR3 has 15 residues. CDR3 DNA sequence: TGTGCCAGCAGTTTATCGGCAGGGGTGAGGACTGAAGCTTTCTTT. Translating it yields CASSLSAGVRTEAFF.

The CDR3 DNA reads as TGCGCCAGCAGCTTGGAATGGACTCAGGGGTATGAGACCCAGTACTTC. Translating gives CASSLEWTQGYETQYF. The chain is built from TRBV5-1 and TRBJ2-5; D might be TRBD1 (6 bases). V was trimmed by 0 bases and J by 5 bases, leaving 17 bases between them. Germline V CDR1 and CDR2: SGHRS, YFSETQ. The CDR3 has 16 residues.

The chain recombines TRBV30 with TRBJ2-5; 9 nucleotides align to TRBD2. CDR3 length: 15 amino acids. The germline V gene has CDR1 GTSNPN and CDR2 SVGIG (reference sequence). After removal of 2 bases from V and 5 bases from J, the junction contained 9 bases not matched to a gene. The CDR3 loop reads CAWSSVRGGTETQYF. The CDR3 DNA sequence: TGTGCCTGGAGTAGCGTGCGGGGGGGGACGGAGACCCAGTACTTC.

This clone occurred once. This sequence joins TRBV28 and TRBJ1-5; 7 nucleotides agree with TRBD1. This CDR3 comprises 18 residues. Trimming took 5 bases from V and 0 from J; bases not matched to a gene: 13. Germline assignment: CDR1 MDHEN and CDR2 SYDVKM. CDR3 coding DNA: TGTGCCAGCAGTCCCGGTCAGGGGGGAGAGTATAGCAATCAGCCCCAGCATTTT. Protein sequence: CASSPGQGGEYSNQPQHF.